Listed below are T cell receptor beta chains from one sample, sequenced in a study of CXCR3-negative and CXCR3-positive naive CD8 T cells. For each CDR3 protein, TCRdb gives one entry from its re-call of the 5' RACE reads, without DNA. The sample table includes around 110,000 distinct CDR3 sequences. The sample taken for sequencing was naive CXCR3+ CD8+ T cells from blood. These receptors all come from a human donor in good health. Some clones in this sample may be carry-over from other donors' samples. CDR3s include the opening cysteine and the closing phenylalanine or tryptophan.

TRBV5-1,TRBJ2-1,CASSLFGTHPGNEQFF
TRBV5-1,TRBJ1-2,CASSLQDGVYGYTF
TRBV27,TRBJ1-2,CASIFPTGLYGYTF
TRBV19,TRBJ2-2,CASSLMGGARELFF
TRBV4-3,TRBJ2-3,CASSQDLRGGLPDTQYF
TRBV29-1,TRBJ1-1,CSALGGDTEAFF
TRBV4-3,TRBJ2-1,CASSQDRGGETQYF
TRBV30,TRBJ2-7,CAWRHSSYEQYF
TRBV29-1,TRBJ2-1,CSVRAGSYNEQFF
TRBV25-1,TRBJ2-7,CASSEYTVSYEQYF
TRBV14,TRBJ1-2,CASSQGRTYGYTF
TRBV9,TRBJ2-1,CASSPQGQGTFRGSEQFF
TRBV9,TRBJ2-7,CASPRKRICSYEQYF
TRBV5-1,TRBJ2-7,CASSFSFQLHEQYF
TRBV5-1,TRBJ2-1,CASSLGYGRAFNEQFF
TRBV4-2,TRBJ2-6,CASSQGAGTGANVLTF
TRBV28,TRBJ2-5,CASSLRDRARETQYF
TRBV7-9,TRBJ1-1,CASSSTDTPPITTEAFF
TRBV3-1,TRBJ2-1,CASSQDSGLAGWSSYNEQFF
TRBV13,TRBJ2-7,CASSSDSGGAGYEQYF
TRBV12-3/TRBV12-4,TRBJ2-1,CASSPGLAGAYNEQFF
TRBV7-9,TRBJ1-2,CASSLVVNYGYTF
TRBV14,TRBJ2-7,CASSRKFDPRTEQYF
TRBV29-1,TRBJ2-1,CSVEGLEDEQFF
TRBV27,TRBJ2-3,CASSPYRQANTDTQYF
TRBV29-1,TRBJ2-7,CSVGRGIDSYEQYF
TRBV12-3/TRBV12-4,TRBJ1-2,CASSLSATLYKTNYGYTF
TRBV10-1,TRBJ2-1,CASSESGRGGSSYNEQFF
TRBV7-6,TRBJ2-1,CARSLGGTPYNEQFF
TRBV20-1,TRBJ2-2,CSARDWRDPNTGELFF
TRBV2,TRBJ2-1,CASSMPSGRAGEQFF
TRBV7-8,TRBJ2-3,CASSLEAGPPQDTQYF
TRBV20-1,TRBJ1-2,CSVAAGQVGYTF
TRBV25-1,TRBJ2-7,CASSGRGETYEQYF
TRBV4-3,TRBJ2-7,CASSQGRTTYEQYF
TRBV20-1,TRBJ2-1,CSAREGTVNEQFF
TRBV12-3/TRBV12-4,TRBJ2-4,CATAGSKNIQYF
TRBV4-3,TRBJ2-1,CASSRDRGAYNEQFF
TRBV7-9,TRBJ2-7,CASSVTSGLSYEQYF
TRBV27,TRBJ2-7,CASSFQGAQYEQYF
TRBV27,TRBJ1-1,CASSLSGQGTEAFF
TRBV27,TRBJ2-7,CASSLSGQGTSYEQYF
TRBV7-6,TRBJ1-3,CASSLSPNRVADF
TRBV12-3/TRBV12-4,TRBJ2-1,CASSLAGLASYNEQFF
TRBV29-1,TRBJ2-7,CSVEDGGRGYEQYF
TRBV7-9,TRBJ1-2,CASSYYSVHYGYTF
TRBV19,TRBJ2-1,CASSIGSINEQFF
TRBV29-1,TRBJ2-7,CSVVGVYEQYF
TRBV5-5,TRBJ2-1,CASSRTSGEYNEQFF
TRBV29-1,TRBJ2-7,CSAKQGEDGPYEQYF
TRBV12-3/TRBV12-4,TRBJ2-1,CASSKSDRANEQFF
TRBV3-1,TRBJ1-6,CASSLDGTDYNSPLHF
TRBV28,TRBJ2-7,CASSFVAGVEQYF
TRBV6-6,TRBJ2-7,CASSYLGLAGEQYF
TRBV2,TRBJ2-3,CASSEWGGDTQYF
TRBV9,TRBJ2-1,CASSVGTSGSMDEQFF
TRBV11-3,TRBJ2-1,CASSPGLNPTYNEQFF
TRBV12-3/TRBV12-4,TRBJ2-5,CASTTSGGLETQYF